Reported below is one TCR beta chain. This clone has a single count. The antigen it recognizes is unknown. Base-call qualities are not available, and no considerably larger clone is one nucleotide away. TCRbeta CDR3 regions were amplified from genomic DNA by means of the immunoSEQ Assay, a bias-controlled multiplex PCR. In the original analysis: Nucleated cell counts per sample were estimated from amplification of reference gene primers within the assay. To quantify the absolute abundance of each unique TCRbeta CDR3 rearrangement, sequence reads were collapsed and filtered. For each sample, productive Simpson clonality was calculated by taking the square root of Simpson's diversity index across productive rearrangements. TCRdb carries this immuneACCESS record with in-frame sequences only. Its versions omit some clonotypes, under half of them owing to an unresolved V gene in the studies checked, with the rest unexplained. D and trimming come from the DNA, and the V and J calls and clone size come from that table. For this sample the table gives a few hundred thousand clones, of which 65% to 85% were detected only once. Clones ranked in the top ten supply 3% to 3.5% of the sample.

This entry belongs to a study of blood T cell repertoires in COVID-19 (dated by TCRdb to the early 2020s). The study in broad terms: Samples covering the acute and convalescent phases of COVID-19 were provided by collaborators in the United States, Italy and Spain. The prospective study material was composed of cDNA or gDNA derived from T cells, B-cell-depleted T cells, or PBMCs. Subjects who had been exposed to COVID-19, were actively infected with it, or had recovered from it provided the deeply sampled blood TCRbeta repertoires that made up the dataset. The repertoires were released in a freely available public database intended as a resource for research on the immune response to SARS-CoV-2. Samples came from the ongoing ImmuneRACE study (first 160 participants) plus 1,254 subjects from 6 global collaborators. The sample metadata nearly always contained a de-identified subject ID, COVID-19 status, age in years and sex. HLA class I and class II types, where available, came from metadata supplied by the sample provider rather than from assay-based typing. Results and caveats for the whole study, not just this receptor: Clinical and demographic metadata were provided uncurated, with the amount varying by source and participant.

A second Seattle source provided samples from volunteer blood donors who had recovered from COVID-19. Whole blood was collected in K2EDTA tubes by collaborating institutions according to the institutions' own protocols. For TCRbeta analysis, collaborators shipped samples in one of three forms: frozen whole blood, isolated PBMCs, or DNA extracted from either of those sample types. Deletion took 3 bases off V and 2 bases off J, with a span of 14 bases between the germline ends. As encoded in the germline V gene (reference sequence), CDR1 is LNHDA while CDR2 is SQIVND. Inclusive of the bounding cysteine and phenylalanine, the CDR3 is 15 residues long. The sequence is cut down to CDR3 DNA, 45 bases in frame from base 1.

The sample comprised peripheral blood. The receptor comes from a woman between 25 and 40 years old who had recovered from COVID-19. The sequence joins TRBV19 to TRBJ2-7, and the D gene may be TRBD1, 6 bases matching. The CDR3 amino acid sequence is: CASSIGWGLPYEQYF. The base sequence is TGTGCCAGTAGTATTGGTTGGGGGCTACCCTACGAGCAGTACTTC.